A selection of T cell receptor beta chains follows, all from one sample in a study of T-cell memory formation after mild COVID-19. TCRdb reprocessed the 5' RACE reads with MiXCR, giving one entry per CDR3 protein. The sample carries hundreds of thousands of distinct CDR3 sequences, over 25% recorded once. The material sequenced was PBMCs or a T cell subset sorted from them (not recorded which). The receptor set was obtained from an adult woman who had mild COVID-19 (a few samples of this study predate the infection). Cell type and time point are not known. Both conserved end residues are part of each CDR3. The D gene is left open where the match is weak. Not every row has a clone size; where given, it reads once, few, many or a size class.

D gene,V gene,J gene,CDR3 length,clone size,CDR3 protein,CDR3 DNA
TRBD2,TRBV20-1,TRBJ2-1,14,few,CSASGTSGVVGQFF,TGCAGTGCATCCGGGACTAGCGGGGTGGTAGGGCAGTTCTTC
TRBD1,TRBV7-9,TRBJ2-5,17,.,CASSPTPGQGAYETQYF,TGTGCCAGCAGCCCTACGCCGGGACAGGGGGCTTATGAGACCCAGTACTTC
.,TRBV24-1,TRBJ2-7,12,few,CATSDHSYEQYF,TGTGCCACCAGTGATCACTCCTACGAGCAGTACTTC
.,TRBV5-4,TRBJ1-1,17,.,CASSWGGGAQVTTEAFF,TGTGCCAGCAGCTGGGGCGGGGGGGCGCAGGTAACAACTGAAGCTTTCTTT
TRBD2,TRBV15,TRBJ2-3,17,.,CATSGRLAGVSTDTQYF,TGTGCCACCAGCGGAAGACTAGCGGGGGTGTCGACAGATACGCAGTATTTT
TRBD2,TRBV4-3,TRBJ2-3,16,once,CASSQDFSGGLDTQYF,TGCGCCAGCAGCCAAGATTTTTCGGGAGGTTTAGATACGCAGTATTTT
TRBD1,TRBV25-1,TRBJ2-1,17,.,CASSALPGQGTNNEQFF,TGTGCCAGCAGTGCTTTACCGGGACAGGGGACAAACAATGAGCAGTTCTTC
.,TRBV5-1,TRBJ2-6,14,.,CASKQGSGANVLTF,TGCGCCAGCAAGCAAGGGTCGGGGGCCAACGTCCTGACTTTC
TRBD1,TRBV10-3,TRBJ2-7,12,.,CAISETGWEQYF,TGTGCCATCTCGGAGACAGGGTGGGAGCAGTACTTC
.,TRBV6-4,TRBJ2-3,15,.,CASKASDSSTDTQYF,TGTGCCAGCAAGGCTAGCGACTCTAGCACAGATACGCAGTATTTT
.,TRBV7-9,TRBJ1-1,11,few,CASSAQTGEAF,TGTGCCAGCAGCGCCCAAACCGGGGAGGCCTTT
TRBD1,TRBV19,TRBJ2-7,13,few,CASSQDRDAEQYF,TGTGCCAGTAGTCAGGACAGGGATGCCGAGCAGTACTTC
TRBD1,TRBV7-3,TRBJ1-1,15,few,CASSLMQGVGTEAFF,TGTGCCAGCAGCTTAATGCAGGGGGTTGGAACTGAAGCTTTCTTT
.,TRBV7-2,TRBJ2-3,15,few,CASSLVQTGTDTQYF,TGTGCCAGCAGCTTAGTTCAAACAGGCACAGATACGCAGTATTTT
.,TRBV15,TRBJ2-7,18,.,CATSREPPGRGPGDEQYF,TGTGCCACCAGCAGAGAGCCACCAGGGAGAGGGCCCGGGGACGAGCAGTACTTC
TRBD2,TRBV20-1,TRBJ2-1,15,.,CSAQTSGGLHNEQFF,TGCAGTGCTCAGACTAGCGGGGGGCTCCACAATGAGCAGTTCTTC
.,TRBV7-9,TRBJ2-7,13,few,CASSSRPTYEQYF,TGTGCCAGCAGCTCGAGGCCCACCTACGAGCAGTACTTC
.,TRBV20-1,TRBJ1-1,14,many,CSARRRAVNTEAFF,TGCAGTGCTCGACGCCGGGCCGTGAACACTGAAGCTTTCTTT
.,TRBV20-1,TRBJ2-1,16,.,CSARVPLSGVYNEQFF,TGCAGTGCTAGAGTACCCCTTAGCGGAGTCTACAATGAGCAGTTCTTC
TRBD1,TRBV7-9,TRBJ1-5,18,.,CASSPGTGGVKGNQPQHF,TGTGCCAGCAGCCCCGGGACAGGGGGCGTTAAGGGCAATCAGCCCCAGCATTTT
.,TRBV6-5,TRBJ1-2,14,.,CASSREGHNYGYTF,TGTGCCAGCAGTAGGGAGGGACATAACTATGGCTACACCTTC
.,TRBV30,TRBJ1-3,12,.,CAWTGNGNTIYF,TGTGCCTGGACAGGGAACGGAAACACCATATATTTT
TRBD1,TRBV2,TRBJ1-2,12,.,CASRTGLYGYTF,TGTGCCAGCAGGACAGGGTTATATGGCTACACCTTC
.,TRBV7-2,TRBJ2-1,15,.,CASSPGIGSYNEQFF,TGTGCCAGCAGCCCCGGGATTGGATCCTACAATGAGCAGTTCTTC
.,TRBV5-1,TRBJ1-2,15,few,CASSLESGENYGYTF,TGCGCCAGCAGCTTGGAATCGGGAGAGAACTATGGCTACACCTTC
.,TRBV29-1,TRBJ1-2,15,.,CSVDSLDSALYGYTF,TGCAGCGTTGACAGTCTTGACAGCGCTCTCTATGGCTACACCTTC
.,TRBV12-3/TRBV12-4,TRBJ2-1,14,few,CASSLGGTIDEQFF,TGTGCCAGCAGTTTAGGAGGGACAATCGATGAGCAGTTCTTC